The clone carrying this T cell receptor beta chain was seen only once. As yet, its antigen is unknown. CDR1 and CDR2 from the germline V gene are SGHVS and FNYEAQ. The CDR3 is 16 residues long. V was clipped by 3 bases and J by 7 bases; unmatched bases: 9. The data derive from a study of OX40 agonist ivuxolimab in advanced cancers. General study findings and limits: Circulating CD4+ and CD8+ T cells showed clonal expansion by week 6 at 0.1 to 3.0 mg/kg.

Clones were sequenced by immunoSEQ multiplex PCR, and TCRdb holds only the in-frame ones, with some missing. This sample has some 83,000 clones, with over 90% found just once. The source is an adult with an advanced solid tumor such as melanoma, head and neck, liver or kidney cancer. This sequence joins TRBV7-6 and TRBJ1-6, with 7 bases aligning to TRBD1. The sequencing used CD4+ or CD8+ T cells sorted from blood, collected in a trial of the OX40 agonist ivuxolimab. CDR3 residues: CASSFSDRARNSPLHF. The CDR3 DNA reads TGTGCCAGCAGCTTCTCCGACAGGGCAAGGAATTCACCCCTCCACTTT.